Listed below are T cell receptor beta chains from one sample, sequenced in a study of blood T cell repertoires in COVID-19. Produced via immunoSEQ multiplex PCR; TCRdb's table is partial and in-frame only. The data contain some 390,000 clones, about 91% of them singletons. The sequencing input was peripheral blood. Receptors originate from a woman aged 40 to 50 with COVID-19, enrolled during active disease. Both conserved end residues are part of each CDR3. The D gene is left open where the match is weak. Clone sizes are given selectively: once, few, many, or a class where the clone is expanded.

j_call	clone_size	d_call	v_call	cdr3_nt	cdr3_aa
TRBJ1-1	NA	TRBD1	TRBV6-4	TGTGCCAGCATGAAGGGACAGGGGTCCACTGAAGCTTTCTTT	CASMKGQGSTEAFF
TRBJ1-1	NA	NA	TRBV5-4	TGTGCCAGCAGCAGGGAGACGATGAACACTGAAGCTTTCTTT	CASSRETMNTEAFF
TRBJ1-5	NA	NA	TRBV18	TGTGCCAGCTCCGTTGACCGAGCGGGGCCCCAGCATTTT	CASSVDRAGPQHF
TRBJ1-1	NA	NA	TRBV6-6	TGTGCCAGCAGCCTCACAGTGAACACTGAAGCTTTCTTT	CASSLTVNTEAFF
TRBJ1-5	NA	NA	TRBV19	TGTGCCAGTAGTCCCGACAGGAATCAGCCCCAGCATTTT	CASSPDRNQPQHF
TRBJ1-6	NA	NA	TRBV2	TGTGCCAGCACCCTTGAGAACAGAATGAATTCACCCCTCCACTTT	CASTLENRMNSPLHF
TRBJ2-5	NA	NA	TRBV7-6	TGTGCCAGCAGCCTCTACCGGACAGCCGGGGCACAAGAGACCCAGTACTTC	CASSLYRTAGAQETQYF
TRBJ2-2	NA	TRBD1	TRBV30	TGTGCCGGACTGACAGGGACGAACACCGGGGAGCTGTTTTTT	CAGLTGTNTGELFF
TRBJ2-1	NA	TRBD2	TRBV7-2	TGTGCCAGCAGCCTTAGGACTAGCGGGACACCTGGTGCTGAGCAGTTCTTC	CASSLRTSGTPGAEQFF
TRBJ1-1	NA	NA	TRBV7-2	TGTGCCAGCAGCTTAGCGGGTGGGGGGGCGGACACTGAAGCTTTCTTT	CASSLAGGGADTEAFF
TRBJ1-1	NA	TRBD1	TRBV2	TGTGCCAGCAGTGCGGACAGGACCACTGAAGCTTTCTTT	CASSADRTTEAFF
TRBJ2-7	NA	TRBD1	TRBV16	TGTGCCAGCAGCCAGGGGGCAGGGGGCTACGAGCAGTACTTC	CASSQGAGGYEQYF
TRBJ1-4	NA	TRBD1	TRBV4-3	TGCGCCAGCAGCCAAGATCACAGGGGGGCCTCTCGTGAAAAACTGTTTTTT	CASSQDHRGASREKLFF
TRBJ1-6	NA	NA	TRBV9	TGTGCCAGCAGCGTAAATTCGAGACCCCACCAGGAACCCCTCCACTTT	CASSVNSRPHQEPLHF
TRBJ1-5	once	NA	TRBV7-2	TGTGCCAGCAGCTTAGGACAGCATCAGCCCCAGCATTTT	CASSLGQHQPQHF
TRBJ2-7	NA	NA	TRBV5-1	TGCGCCAGCCGTTACCAGACAGGTACCTTCTACGAGCAGTACTTC	CASRYQTGTFYEQYF
TRBJ1-4	NA	TRBD1	TRBV6-2/TRBV6-3	TGTGCCAGCAGTTGGAACGGGACAGGGAGAGAAAAACTGTTTTTT	CASSWNGTGREKLFF
TRBJ2-3	NA	TRBD1	TRBV18	TGTGCCAGCTCACCCGGGGGACAGGGAACAGATACGCAGTATTTT	CASSPGGQGTDTQYF
TRBJ1-4	NA	NA	TRBV18	TGTGCCAGCTCGTTCGGGGAGGGTACGAAACTGTTTTTT	CASSFGEGTKLFF
TRBJ1-5	NA	TRBD1	TRBV6-2/TRBV6-3	TGTGCCAGCAGTTACCAACGACAGGGGAATCAGCCCCAGCATTTT	CASSYQRQGNQPQHF
TRBJ1-1	NA	NA	TRBV7-2	TGTGCCAGCAGAGTACAGGGTGAAGCTTTCTTT	CASRVQGEAFF
TRBJ1-1	NA	NA	TRBV29-1	TGCAGCGTTGGGGGGCCTGAAGCTTTCTTT	CSVGGPEAFF
TRBJ1-5	NA	NA	TRBV7-2	TGTGCCAGCAGCTTAAGGGGGGGTTCCAATCAGCCCCAGCATTTT	CASSLRGGSNQPQHF
TRBJ2-5	NA	NA	TRBV6-6	TGTGCCAGCAGTTACCAATCGACGGCGGGGGAGACCCAGTACTTC	CASSYQSTAGETQYF
TRBJ1-2	NA	NA	TRBV5-4	TGTGCCAGCAGCGAAAAGCCGGCAGGGCGCTATGGCTACACCTTC	CASSEKPAGRYGYTF
TRBJ1-5	NA	TRBD1	TRBV27	TGTGCCAGCAGTTTCCTCAGGACAGGTGGAAGTAATCAGCCCCAGCATTTT	CASSFLRTGGSNQPQHF
TRBJ1-2	few	NA	TRBV28	TGTGCCAGCAGTTTATTTCCAGGCGGGAACTATGGCTACACCTTC	CASSLFPGGNYGYTF
TRBJ2-7	NA	NA	TRBV9	TGTGCCAGCAGCGTAGGAGGACAGCAATACGAGCAGTACTTC	CASSVGGQQYEQYF
TRBJ1-1	NA	TRBD1	TRBV29-1	TGCAGCGCACTACAGGGGGCAGGCACTGAAGCTTTCTTT	CSALQGAGTEAFF
TRBJ1-1	NA	TRBD1	TRBV4-3	TGCGCCAGCAGCCTACTGCAGGGGGAAGAAGCTTTCTTT	CASSLLQGEEAFF
TRBJ1-4	NA	NA	TRBV6-6	TGTGCCAGCAACCAGGTCGGGGCAACTAATGAAAAACTGTTTTTT	CASNQVGATNEKLFF
TRBJ2-3	NA	TRBD2	TRBV19	TGTGCCAGTAGTCTCCTAGCGGGAGGGCCCGGAGATACGCAGTATTTT	CASSLLAGGPGDTQYF
TRBJ1-2	NA	NA	TRBV29-1	TGCAGCGTTGGACCGGAGTGGTATGGCTACACCTTC	CSVGPEWYGYTF
TRBJ2-1	NA	TRBD1	TRBV25-1	TGTGCCAGCAGTGTCATCGGGACAGGACACAATGAGCAGTTCTTC	CASSVIGTGHNEQFF
TRBJ1-5	NA	NA	TRBV6-2/TRBV6-3	TGTGCCAGCAGTCACAGGGTGTTGAATCAGCCCCAGCATTTT	CASSHRVLNQPQHF
TRBJ1-5	once	TRBD1	TRBV19	TGTGCCAGTACCGGGACAGGGGGCCCGTATAGCAATCAGCCCCAGCATTTT	CASTGTGGPYSNQPQHF
TRBJ2-1	NA	NA	TRBV7-2	TGTGCCAGCACCCACTTTCGGGAGAGTGTATACAATGAGCAGTTCTTC	CASTHFRESVYNEQFF
TRBJ1-2	NA	NA	TRBV11-2	TGTGCCAGCAGCAGAGAAATAGTTACAGCTTATGGCTACACCTTC	CASSREIVTAYGYTF
TRBJ2-6	NA	TRBD1	TRBV4-1	TGCGCCAGCAGCCAAGTCGCAGGGGGAAACTCTGGGGCCAACGTCCTGACTTTC	CASSQVAGGNSGANVLTF
TRBJ2-7	NA	TRBD1	TRBV27	TGTGCCAGCACCCATCCGGGACAGGGGATCCACGAGCAGTACTTC	CASTHPGQGIHEQYF
TRBJ2-1	NA	TRBD2	TRBV10-3	TGTGCCATCAGGGCACTGTTTTCGACTAGCGGGAGGGCGGATGAGCAGTTCTTC	CAIRALFSTSGRADEQFF
TRBJ2-1	once	TRBD2	TRBV30	TGTGCTTACGAAACGGCTAGCGGGAGCAATGAGCAGTTCTTC	CAYETASGSNEQFF
TRBJ2-7	NA	NA	TRBV15	TGTGCCACCAGCAGAGTTTCGGGGTCAAGAAACGAGCAGTACTTC	CATSRVSGSRNEQYF
TRBJ2-4	NA	NA	TRBV28	TGTGCCAGCAGTGTACCCCCAGCGAGGGTTGGAGCCAAAAACATTCAGTACTTC	CASSVPPARVGAKNIQYF
TRBJ1-5	NA	NA	TRBV5-6	TGTGCCAGCAGCTTGGCTCTCCAAAAGGGAGGACTCAATCAGCCCCAGCATTTT	CASSLALQKGGLNQPQHF
TRBJ1-6	once	NA	TRBV7-2	TGTGCCAGCAGCTCTACAACCTGGACAGTCAATTCACCCCTCCACTTT	CASSSTTWTVNSPLHF
TRBJ1-6	NA	NA	TRBV12-5	TGTGCTAGTGGTTTGCTCCTGGGCAGGAAGGATTCACCCCTCCACTTT	CASGLLLGRKDSPLHF
TRBJ1-1	NA	TRBD1	TRBV2	TGTGCCAGCAGTGAAGCGGCAGGGGGGCCTGAAGCTTTCTTT	CASSEAAGGPEAFF
TRBJ2-4	NA	TRBD1	TRBV5-1	TGCGCCAGCAGCCAATCGACAGGGGAAGGAAACATTCAGTACTTC	CASSQSTGEGNIQYF
TRBJ1-2	once	NA	TRBV29-1	TGCAGCATGACCGGAGGGGGGGAAGGCTACACCTTC	CSMTGGGEGYTF
TRBJ1-3	NA	NA	TRBV19	TGTGCCAGTAGTAACAGGGCGAGCTCTGGAAACACCATATATTTT	CASSNRASSGNTIYF